These 25 T cell receptor beta chains originate from one sample sequenced in a study of blood T cell repertoires in COVID-19. Profiled with immunoSEQ multiplex PCR; TCRdb holds only in-frame clones, not every one. The table shows 150,000 to 200,000 clones, with about 90% occurring only once. Material for sequencing was PBMCs or T cells enriched from blood (not recorded which). These receptors came from a woman in her twenties or thirties who had recovered from COVID-19.

This clone was counted only a few times. The gene calls are TRBV18 and TRBJ2-2; 8 nucleotides align to TRBD1. The CDR3 has 17 residues. From germline, CDR1 is KGHSH and CDR2 LQKENI. V dropped 0 bases and J dropped 5; count of bases not matched to a gene: 8. The CDR3 nucleotides are TGTGCCAGCTCACCACCGAGTAGGACAGGGTTAACCGGGGAGCTGTTTTTT. Its protein product is CASSPPSRTGLTGELFF.

The genes are TRBV19 and TRBJ2-1; no reliable D call. The germline V and J ends were trimmed by 8 bases and 0 bases, with 11 bases remaining between them. Germline V gene lookup returns CDR1 LNHDA and CDR2 SQIVND (reference sequence). CDR3 length: 14 amino acids. The CDR3 here is CASQSHSSYNEQFF. CDR3 DNA sequence: TGTGCCAGTCAGTCCCACAGCTCCTACAATGAGCAGTTCTTC. The entire variable domain, with the rest obtained from reference TRBV19 and TRBJ2-1, is as follows: DGGITQSPKYLFRKEGQNVTLSCEQNLNHDAMYWYRQDPGQGLRLIYYSQIVNDFQKGDIAEGYSVSREKKESFPLTVTSAQKNPTAFYLCASQSHSSYNEQFFGPGTRLTVL.

The V call is TRBV4-3, the J call TRBJ1-2, with D tentatively TRBD1 (5 bases). Trimming shortened V by 0 bases and J by 5 bases, and 10 bases separated the two germline ends. The CDR3 totals 14 residues. Per germline, CDR1 LGHNA and CDR2 YSLEER. The CDR3, as DNA: TGCGCCAGCAGCCAAGATAACAGGTGGTATGGCTACACCTTC. Amino acid sequence: CASSQDNRWYGYTF.

This clone has a handful of counts. CDR3 in amino acids: CASRYRGGNTEAFF. The CDR3 DNA reads TGTGCCAGCAGGTACAGGGGGGGGAACACTGAAGCTTTCTTT. V and J are TRBV2 and TRBJ1-1, with TRBD1 matching over 8 bases. The CDR3 covers 14 residues. Per germline, CDR1 SNHLY and CDR2 FYNNEI. The ends lost 6 bases at V and 1 base at J; junction bases unmatched: 4.

The chain couples TRBV29-1 to TRBJ2-7, with 10 bases fitting TRBD1. CDR1 is SQVTM and CDR2 is ANQGSEA in the germline V gene. J was trimmed by 0 bases and V by 5 bases; bases with no gene match: 4. The CDR3 has 14 amino acids. CDR3 residues: CSVSGTGVSYEQYF. The CDR3 nucleotides read TGCAGCGTTTCCGGGACAGGGGTCTCCTACGAGCAGTACTTC.

Points on this clone: The junction differs from germline at one of its ends, possibly a read error. The chain carries TRBV7-3 and TRBJ2-5, with D possibly being TRBD2 (6 bases). Germline CDR1 reads SGHTA; CDR2 reads FQGTGA. The CDR3 loop spans 13 amino acids. CDR3 bases: TGTGCCAGCAGCCTAACCCCACTAGCGACCCAGTACTTC. Its protein product is CASSLTPLATQYF. The whole variable domain, filled in from reference TRBV7-3 and TRBJ2-5, reads GAGVSQTPSNKVTEKGKYVELRCDPISGHTALYWYRQSLGQGPEFLIYFQGTGAADDSGLPNDRFFAVRPEGSVSTLKIQRTERGDSAVYLCASSLTPLATQYFGPGTRLLVL.

V gene TRBV29-1 combines with J gene TRBJ1-2, with TRBD1 matching over 7 bases. The V gene end was trimmed by 0 bases and the J gene end by 3 bases; junction bases not matched to a gene: 16. Germline V gene data show CDR1 as SQVTM and CDR2 as ANQGSEA. The CDR3 length is 18 residues. The CDR3 region is CSVEDLGRDRVADYGYTF. CDR3 DNA: TGCAGCGTTGAAGATCTGGGTCGAGACAGGGTGGCGGACTATGGCTACACCTTC.

The rearrangement links TRBV27 to TRBJ2-3, with a weak D call TRBD2 (5 bases). This CDR3 spans 14 amino acids. Trimming stripped 5 bases from V and 0 bases from J, with 9 bases between. Per germline, CDR1 MNHEY and CDR2 SMNVEV (reference sequence). The CDR3 DNA follows: TGTGCCAGCAGTCCACTAGGAAGCACAGATACGCAGTATTTT. It translates to CASSPLGSTDTQYF.

The chain has TRBV21-1 and TRBJ2-5; no check of the table's D call, TRBD1, against the DNA was made. TRBV21-1 is a listed pseudogene. This CDR3 has 15 amino acids. The CDR3 spells CASSKGGHYQETQYF. In DNA form, the CDR3 reads TGTGCCAGCAGCAAAGGGGGACACTACCAAGAGACCCAGTACTTC.

This clone was seen only once. This chain uses TRBV7-9 with TRBJ1-1, with TRBD1 identical over 7 bases. J was trimmed by 3 bases and V by 1 base; bases with no gene match: 8. Germline CDR1 is SEHNR and CDR2 is FQNEAQ (reference sequence). This CDR3 is 16 amino acids long. DNA of the CDR3: TGTGCCAGCAGCTTAGTCGGTGGGACAGAAGACACTGAAGCTTTCTTT. It is translated as CASSLVGGTEDTEAFF.

The chain combines TRBV4-2 with TRBJ1-1; D call uncertain. The CDR3 has 16 amino acids. V lost 0 bases, J lost 2 bases, and 13 bases lay in between. Per the germline V gene, CDR1 is LGHNA and CDR2 is YNFKEQ. In nucleotides, the CDR3 is TGTGCCAGCAGCCAAGATGGTCGGTACCTTAACACTGAAGCTTTCTTT. This translates into CASSQDGRYLNTEAFF.

The chain couples TRBV30 to TRBJ1-6; the match to TRBD1 covers 7 bases. After removal of 5 bases from V and 7 bases from J, the junction contained 8 bases not matched to a gene. There are 14 residues in the CDR3. Germline CDR1 and CDR2: GTSNPN and SVGIG (reference sequence). The CDR3 is CAWDRDRRNSPLHF. In DNA form, the CDR3 reads TGTGCCTGGGACCGGGACAGAAGAAATTCACCCCTCCACTTT.

This chain's CDR3 is CASSEFRATNEKLFF. In DNA form, the CDR3 reads TGTGCCAGCAGTGAATTTCGGGCAACTAATGAAAAACTGTTTTTT. This chain connects TRBV25-1 to TRBJ1-4; D is uncertain. CDR3 size: 15 residues. The V and J ends lost 1 base and 0 bases respectively, with 6 bases between them. The germline V gene has CDR1 MGHDK and CDR2 SYGVNS.

The genes are TRBV14 and TRBJ1-1; D is unresolved. Looked up from germline, CDR1 is SGHDN and CDR2 is FVKESK. This CDR3 has 15 residues. Trimming stripped 5 bases from V and 4 bases from J, with 17 bases between. Here the CDR3 reads CASSYSVPGGTEAFF. CDR3 sequence (DNA): TGTGCCAGCAGCTACTCGGTCCCCGGAGGCACTGAAGCTTTCTTT.

V gene TRBV7-3 combines with J gene TRBJ1-4; 8 bases agree with TRBD1. Germline loops: CDR1 SGHTA, CDR2 FQGTGA. V gave up 3 bases and J gave up 5 bases; unmatched junction bases: 5. There are 15 residues in the CDR3. The CDR3 DNA reads as TGTGCCAGCAGCTTCACCGGGACAGGAAATGAAAAACTGTTTTTT. Amino acid sequence: CASSFTGTGNEKLFF.

This clone was picked up one time. The J gene is TRBJ2-2, the V gene TRBV24-1, with a weak D call TRBD1 (6 bases). This CDR3 has 15 amino acids. Deletions cut 2 bases from V and 7 bases from J, with 13 bases between. Germline CDR1 and CDR2: KGHDR and SFDVKD. DNA of the CDR3: TGTGCCACCAGTGATTCACAGGGCTGGGGCGGGGAGCTGTTTTTT. This gives the protein CATSDSQGWGGELFF.

This sequence joins TRBV7-2 and TRBJ2-7, with a possible D match to TRBD2 (6 bases). Germline loops: CDR1 SGHTA, CDR2 FQGNSA. V gave up 8 bases and J gave up 3 bases, with 14 bases separating them. The CDR3 runs to 13 residues. The CDR3, as DNA: TGTGCCAGCGGGGTAGCGGACTACTACGAGCAGTACTTC. Translation: CASGVADYYEQYF.

V usage is TRBV29-1 and J usage is TRBJ1-1, with a possible D match to TRBD1 (6 bases). The CDR3 has 13 amino acids. V was shortened by 5 bases and J by 4 bases, with 14 bases between the two germline ends. Germline V gives CDR1 SQVTM, CDR2 ANQGSEA. In nucleotides, the CDR3 is TGCAGCGTTCAAACAGGGATGGGCACTGAAGCTTTCTTT. This translates into CSVQTGMGTEAFF.

This sequence joins TRBV5-1 and TRBJ2-1; 14 positions agree with TRBD2. The CDR3 sequence is 18 residues long. The V gene end was trimmed by 6 bases and the J gene end by 6 bases; junction bases not matched to a gene: 14. CDR1 and CDR2 from the germline V gene are SGHRS and YFSETQ. CDR3 in DNA: TGCGCCAGCAACCCTGGGACTAGCGGGGGAGTAAAACGCAATGAGCAGTTCTTC. Residues: CASNPGTSGGVKRNEQFF. Full variable domain (outside the CDR3, taken from reference TRBV5-1 and TRBJ2-1): KAGVTQTPRYLIKTRGQQVTLSCSPISGHRSVSWYQQTPGQGLQFLFEYFSETQRNKGNFPGRFSGRQFSNSRSEMNVSTLELGDSALYLCASNPGTSGGVKRNEQFFGPGTRLTVL.

This clone showed up just once. The chain combines TRBV19 with TRBJ1-2, with D unclear. Germline V CDR1 and CDR2: LNHDA, SQIVND (reference sequence). This CDR3 spans 17 amino acids. V dropped 0 bases and J dropped 2 bases, with 16 bases sitting between them. As DNA, the CDR3 is TGTGCCAGTAGTATAGACCCTGGGGAGGGCCGCAACTATGGCTACACCTTC. Translating it yields CASSIDPGEGRNYGYTF.

The chain carries TRBV6-5 and TRBJ1-1, with D hard to call. V lost 2 bases and J lost 7, with 5 bases in between. Germline V CDR1 and CDR2: MNHEY, SVGAGI. CDR3 length equals 11 residues. The CDR3: CASSYGREAFF. CDR3 bases: TGTGCCAGCAGTTACGGGCGTGAAGCTTTCTTT.

V is TRBV29-1 and J is TRBJ1-5, with TRBD1 matching 9 bases. There are 14 residues in the CDR3. Germline values: CDR1 SQVTM, CDR2 ANQGSEA. V was clipped by 7 bases and J by 5 bases; unmatched bases: 9. The CDR3 spells CSASGTGRDQPQHF. DNA of the CDR3: TGCAGCGCCTCCGGGACAGGGAGGGATCAGCCCCAGCATTTT.

The CDR3 DNA is TGTGCCACCAGTGGAAGGACAGCCGAAGAGGGAAACACCATATATTTT. It codes for CATSGRTAEEGNTIYF. V is TRBV24-1 and J is TRBJ1-3, with a possible D match to TRBD1 (6 bases). Trimming removed 5 bases at V and 4 bases at J, with 17 bases between. This CDR3 contains 16 residues. Looked up from germline, CDR1 is KGHDR and CDR2 is SFDVKD.

V gene TRBV2 combines with J gene TRBJ1-1; 8 bases agree with TRBD1. The ends lost 5 bases at V and 6 bases at J; junction bases unmatched: 8. This CDR3 region has 14 residues. From germline, CDR1 is SNHLY and CDR2 FYNNEI. DNA of the CDR3: TGTGCCAGCAGTAAAGGGCAGGGGGCGCCTGAAGCTTTCTTT. It translates to CASSKGQGAPEAFF.

V usage is TRBV28 and J usage is TRBJ1-2; 7 bases are shared with TRBD1. The germline CDR1 and CDR2 sequences are MDHEN and SYDVKM. V gave up 5 bases and J gave up 8 bases; unmatched junction bases: 2. This CDR3 comprises 11 residues. This CDR3 is CASSPGGGYTF. In nucleotides, the CDR3 is TGTGCCAGCAGTCCAGGGGGAGGCTACACCTTC.